The clone carrying this T cell receptor (beta chain) was recorded a few times. Germline V gene lookup returns CDR1 GTSNPN and CDR2 SVGIG (reference sequence). This CDR3 spans 13 amino acids. The data were obtained in a study of HIV-infected patients and healthy controls. TCRdb re-called the 5' RACE reads through MiXCR, storing one row per CDR3 protein. Of about 67,000 distinct CDR3 sequences detected, roughly a sixth appear once; the ten largest clones hold under 6.5%. The rearrangement joins TRBV30 to TRBJ1-1; possible D gene TRBD1, 6 bases. Sequencing was done on a sample of CD4+ T cells from blood. The source is a human donor in good health. The CDR3 spells CASGTPMNTEAFF. The CDR3 bases are TGTGCTTCGGGGACACCCATGAACACTGAAGCTTTCTTT.